This TCR beta chain was observed in a study of T cell responses to AZD1222 COVID-19 vaccine. Regarding the study as a whole: As reported, nearly half of all spike-specific TCRs target variant regions that are unmutated. Donors were largely white British and mainly female; clonal diversity was possibly underestimated. After the peak T cell response, and only then, were repertoires sampled. Across the whole spike, CD4 TCRs peaked at regions 160-218 and 743-854.

Notes on this clone: Its cognate antigen is unknown.

The CDR3 is 15 residues long. Trimming left V 4 bases short and J 9 bases short, with 17 bases between. The germline V gene has CDR1 SGHKS and CDR2 YYEKEE (reference sequence). This table comes from immunoSEQ multiplex PCR, and its TCRdb copy is limited to in-frame clones, with some not included. The table lists some 69,000 clones, about 80% of them singletons. The source of this sequence is an adult who received the AZD1222 COVID-19 vaccine. The sequencing here drew on peripheral blood, taken 28 days after the second AZD1222 dose. The chain has TRBV5-5 and TRBJ1-6; no definite D call. DNA of the CDR3: TGTGCCAGCAGCCGGACCCCCGTTTCGTCTTCACCCCTCCACTTT. Its translation: CASSRTPVSSSPLHF.